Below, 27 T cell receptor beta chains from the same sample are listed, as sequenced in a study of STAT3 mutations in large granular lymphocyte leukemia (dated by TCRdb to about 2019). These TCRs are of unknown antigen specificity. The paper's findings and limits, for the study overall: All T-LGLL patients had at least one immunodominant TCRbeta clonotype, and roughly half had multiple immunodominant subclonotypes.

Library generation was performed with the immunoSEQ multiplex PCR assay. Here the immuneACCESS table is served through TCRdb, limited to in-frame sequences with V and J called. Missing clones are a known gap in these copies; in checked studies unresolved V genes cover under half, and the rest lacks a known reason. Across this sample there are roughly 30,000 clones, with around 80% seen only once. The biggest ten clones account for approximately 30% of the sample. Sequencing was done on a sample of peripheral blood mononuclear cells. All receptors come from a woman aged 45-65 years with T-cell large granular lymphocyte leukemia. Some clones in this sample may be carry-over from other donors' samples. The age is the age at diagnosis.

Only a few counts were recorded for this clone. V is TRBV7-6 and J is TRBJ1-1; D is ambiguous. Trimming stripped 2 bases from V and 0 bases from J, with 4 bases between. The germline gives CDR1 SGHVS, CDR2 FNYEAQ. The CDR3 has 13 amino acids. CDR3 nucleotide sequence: TGTGCCAGCAGCTTATCCGTGAACACTGAAGCTTTCTTT. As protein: CASSLSVNTEAFF.

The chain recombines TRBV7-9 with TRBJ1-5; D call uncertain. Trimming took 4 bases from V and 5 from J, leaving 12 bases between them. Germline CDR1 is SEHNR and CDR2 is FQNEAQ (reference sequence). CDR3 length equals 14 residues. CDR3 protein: CASSWLTSYQPQHF. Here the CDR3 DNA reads TGTGCCAGCAGCTGGCTTACCTCCTATCAGCCCCAGCATTTT. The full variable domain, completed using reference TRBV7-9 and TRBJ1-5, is DTGVSQNPRHKITKRGQNVTFRCDPISEHNRLYWYRQTLGQGPEFLTYFQNEAQLEKSRLLSDRFSAERPKGSFSTLEIQRTEQGDSAMYLCASSWLTSYQPQHFGDGTRLSIL.

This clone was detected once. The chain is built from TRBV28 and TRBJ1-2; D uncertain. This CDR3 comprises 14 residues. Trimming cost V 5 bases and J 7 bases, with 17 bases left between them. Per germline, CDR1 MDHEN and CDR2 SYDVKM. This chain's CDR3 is CASSLMRGRAGYTF. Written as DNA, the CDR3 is TGTGCCAGCAGTCTCATGCGGGGTCGGGCTGGCTACACCTTC.

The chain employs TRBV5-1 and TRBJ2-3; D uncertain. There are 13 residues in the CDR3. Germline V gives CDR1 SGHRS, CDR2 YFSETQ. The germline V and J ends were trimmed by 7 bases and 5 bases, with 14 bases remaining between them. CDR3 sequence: CASGHTGLDTQYF. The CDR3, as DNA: TGCGCCAGCGGCCATACTGGATTAGATACGCAGTATTTT.

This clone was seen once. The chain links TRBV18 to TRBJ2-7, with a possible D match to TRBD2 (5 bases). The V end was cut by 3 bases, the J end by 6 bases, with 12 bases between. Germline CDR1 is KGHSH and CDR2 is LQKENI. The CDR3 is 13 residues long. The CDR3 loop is CASSPSGNVEQYF. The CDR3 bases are TGTGCCAGCTCACCTTCCGGGAACGTCGAGCAGTACTTC.

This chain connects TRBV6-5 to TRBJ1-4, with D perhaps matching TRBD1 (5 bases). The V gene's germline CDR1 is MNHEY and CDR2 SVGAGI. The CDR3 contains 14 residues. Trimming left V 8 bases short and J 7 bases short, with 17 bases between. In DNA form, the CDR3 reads TGTGCCAGCCCTTCCAGGGTTGGGGGTGAAAAACTGTTTTTT. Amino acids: CASPSRVGGEKLFF.

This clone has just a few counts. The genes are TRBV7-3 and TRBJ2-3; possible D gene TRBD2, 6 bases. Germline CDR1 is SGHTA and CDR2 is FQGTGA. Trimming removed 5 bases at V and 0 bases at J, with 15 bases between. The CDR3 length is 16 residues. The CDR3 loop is CASSASSGWSTDTQYF. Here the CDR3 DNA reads TGTGCCAGCAGCGCATCGAGCGGGTGGAGCACAGATACGCAGTATTTT.

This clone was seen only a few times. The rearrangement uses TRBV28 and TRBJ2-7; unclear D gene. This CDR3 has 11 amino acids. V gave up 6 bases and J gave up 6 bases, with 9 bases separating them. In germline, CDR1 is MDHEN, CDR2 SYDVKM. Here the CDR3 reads CASRSKVEQYF. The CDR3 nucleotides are TGTGCCAGCAGATCGAAGGTCGAGCAGTACTTC.

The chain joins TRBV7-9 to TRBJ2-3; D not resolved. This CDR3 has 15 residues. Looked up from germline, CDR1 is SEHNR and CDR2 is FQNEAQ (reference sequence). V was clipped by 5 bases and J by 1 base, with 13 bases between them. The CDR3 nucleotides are TGTGCCAGCAGCCGTCGTAGATTCGGCACAGATACGCAGTATTTT. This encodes CASSRRRFGTDTQYF. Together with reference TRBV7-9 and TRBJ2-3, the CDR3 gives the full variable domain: DTGVSQNPRHKITKRGQNVTFRCDPISEHNRLYWYRQTLGQGPEFLTYFQNEAQLEKSRLLSDRFSAERPKGSFSTLEIQRTEQGDSAMYLCASSRRRFGTDTQYFGPGTRLTVL.

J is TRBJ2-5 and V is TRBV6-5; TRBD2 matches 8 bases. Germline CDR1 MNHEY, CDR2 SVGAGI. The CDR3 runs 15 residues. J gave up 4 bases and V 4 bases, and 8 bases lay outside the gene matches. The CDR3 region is CASSSRSGIGETQYF. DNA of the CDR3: TGTGCCAGCAGTTCCCGTAGCGGGATAGGAGAGACCCAGTACTTC.

The CDR3 loop is CASSTGQAAAFF. DNA for the CDR3: TGTGCCAGCAGCACAGGACAGGCGGCAGCTTTCTTT. The chain couples TRBV5-4 to TRBJ1-1, with 7 bases identical to TRBD1. J was trimmed by 10 bases and V by 4 bases; bases with no gene match: 7. Germline values: CDR1 SGHNT, CDR2 YYREEE (reference sequence). CDR3 length: 12 residues.

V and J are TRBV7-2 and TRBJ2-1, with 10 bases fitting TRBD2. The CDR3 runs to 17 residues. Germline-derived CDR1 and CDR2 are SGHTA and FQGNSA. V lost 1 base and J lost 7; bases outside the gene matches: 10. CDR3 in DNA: TGTGCCAGCAGCTTAGTATGGGGGCTAGCGGGAGTAAATGAGCAGTTCTTC. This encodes CASSLVWGLAGVNEQFF.

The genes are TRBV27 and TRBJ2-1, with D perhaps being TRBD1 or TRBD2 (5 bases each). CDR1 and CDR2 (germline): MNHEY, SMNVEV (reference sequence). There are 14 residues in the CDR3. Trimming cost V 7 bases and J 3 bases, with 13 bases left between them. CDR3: CASTNWDLYNEQFF. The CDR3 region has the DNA TGTGCCAGCACTAATTGGGACCTCTACAATGAGCAGTTCTTC.

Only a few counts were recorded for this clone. The CDR3 loop is CASSARLKRELDNEQFF. The DNA of the CDR3 is TGTGCCAGTAGTGCCCGCCTTAAGCGGGAGCTCGACAATGAGCAGTTCTTC. The J gene is TRBJ2-1, the V gene TRBV19; the match to TRBD2 covers 8 bases. Unmatched junction bases numbered 14, after V lost 5 bases and J lost 5 bases. This CDR3 spans 17 amino acids. Germline V gene data show CDR1 as LNHDA and CDR2 as SQIVND (reference sequence). The full variable domain, in which reference TRBV19 and TRBJ2-1 provide the parts outside the CDR3, is DGGITQSPKYLFRKEGQNVTLSCEQNLNHDAMYWYRQDPGQGLRLIYYSQIVNDFQKGDIAEGYSVSREKKESFPLTVTSAQKNPTAFYLCASSARLKRELDNEQFFGPGTRLTVL.

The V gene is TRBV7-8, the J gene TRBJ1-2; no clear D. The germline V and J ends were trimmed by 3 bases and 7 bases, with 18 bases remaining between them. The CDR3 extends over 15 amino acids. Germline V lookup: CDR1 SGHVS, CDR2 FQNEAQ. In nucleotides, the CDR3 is TGTGCCAGCAGCTTTTTAGGGAGGAGCTTCTCTGGCTACACCTTC. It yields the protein CASSFLGRSFSGYTF.

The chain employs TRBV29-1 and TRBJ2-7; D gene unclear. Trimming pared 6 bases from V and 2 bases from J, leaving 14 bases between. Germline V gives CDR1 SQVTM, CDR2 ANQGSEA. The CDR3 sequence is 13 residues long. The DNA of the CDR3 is TGCAGCGTGCCGTCTGACCCTCCCTACGAGCAGTACTTC. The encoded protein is CSVPSDPPYEQYF.

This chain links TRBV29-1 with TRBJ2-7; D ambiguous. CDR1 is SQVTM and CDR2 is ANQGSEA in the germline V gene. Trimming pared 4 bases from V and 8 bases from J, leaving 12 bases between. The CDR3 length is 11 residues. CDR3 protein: CSVGEGSKQYF. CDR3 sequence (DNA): TGCAGCGTTGGAGAAGGGTCGAAGCAGTACTTC.

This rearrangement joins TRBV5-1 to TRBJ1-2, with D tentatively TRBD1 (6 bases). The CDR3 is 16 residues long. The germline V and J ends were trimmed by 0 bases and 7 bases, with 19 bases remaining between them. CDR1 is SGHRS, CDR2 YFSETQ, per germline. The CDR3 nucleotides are TGCGCCAGCAGCTTGGCCGGAGACGGTGGGACATTTGGCTACACCTTC. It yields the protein CASSLAGDGGTFGYTF.

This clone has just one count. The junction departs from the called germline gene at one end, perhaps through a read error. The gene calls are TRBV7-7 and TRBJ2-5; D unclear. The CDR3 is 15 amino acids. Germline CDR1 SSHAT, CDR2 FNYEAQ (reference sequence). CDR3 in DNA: TGTGCTAGCAGCTTAGGTGGGAATTCCCAAGAGACCCAGTACTTC. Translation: CASSLGGNSQETQYF.

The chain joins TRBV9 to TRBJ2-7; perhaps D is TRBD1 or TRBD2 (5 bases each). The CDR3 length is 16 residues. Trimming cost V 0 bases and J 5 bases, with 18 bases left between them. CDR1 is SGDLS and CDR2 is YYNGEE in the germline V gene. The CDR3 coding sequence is TGTGCCAGCAGCGTAGCTCTAGCCCAGGGCCTCCACGAGCAGTACTTC. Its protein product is CASSVALAQGLHEQYF. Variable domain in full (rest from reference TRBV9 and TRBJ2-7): DSGVTQTPKHLITATGQRVTLRCSPRSGDLSVYWYQQSLDQGLQFLIQYYNGEERAKGNILERFSAQQFPDLHSELNLSSLELGDSALYFCASSVALAQGLHEQYFGPGTRLTVT.

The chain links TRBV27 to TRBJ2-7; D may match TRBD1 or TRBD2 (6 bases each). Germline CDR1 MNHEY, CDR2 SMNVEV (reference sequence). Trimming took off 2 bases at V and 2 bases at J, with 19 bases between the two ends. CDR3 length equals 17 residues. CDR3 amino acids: CASSLTAGGRKTYEQYF. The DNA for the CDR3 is TGTGCCAGCAGTTTAACCGCCGGGGGCAGAAAAACCTACGAGCAGTACTTC.

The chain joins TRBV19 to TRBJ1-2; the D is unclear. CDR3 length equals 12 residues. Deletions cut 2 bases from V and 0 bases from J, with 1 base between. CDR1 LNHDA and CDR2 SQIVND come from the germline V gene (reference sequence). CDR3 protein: CASSITNYGYTF. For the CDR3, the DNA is TGTGCCAGTAGTATAACTAACTATGGCTACACCTTC.

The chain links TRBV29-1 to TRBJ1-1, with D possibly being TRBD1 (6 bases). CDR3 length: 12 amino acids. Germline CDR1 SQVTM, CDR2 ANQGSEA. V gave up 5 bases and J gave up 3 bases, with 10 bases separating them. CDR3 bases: TGCAGCGTTACGACAGGCTACACTGAAGCTTTCTTT. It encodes CSVTTGYTEAFF.

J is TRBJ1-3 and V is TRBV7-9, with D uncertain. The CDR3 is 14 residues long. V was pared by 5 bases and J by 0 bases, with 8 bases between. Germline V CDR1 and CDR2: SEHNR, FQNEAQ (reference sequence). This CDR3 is CASSAYNSGNTIYF. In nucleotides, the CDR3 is TGTGCCAGCAGCGCGTACAACTCTGGAAACACCATATATTTT.

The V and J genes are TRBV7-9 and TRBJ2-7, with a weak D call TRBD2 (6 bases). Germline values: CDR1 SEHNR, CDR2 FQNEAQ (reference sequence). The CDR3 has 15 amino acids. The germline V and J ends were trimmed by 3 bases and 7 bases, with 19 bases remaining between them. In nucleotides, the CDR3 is TGTGCCAGCAGCTTCTCACTAGCCCCGACGGGGGAGCAGTACTTC. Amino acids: CASSFSLAPTGEQYF. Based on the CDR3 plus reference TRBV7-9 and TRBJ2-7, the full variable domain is DTGVSQNPRHKITKRGQNVTFRCDPISEHNRLYWYRQTLGQGPEFLTYFQNEAQLEKSRLLSDRFSAERPKGSFSTLEIQRTEQGDSAMYLCASSFSLAPTGEQYFGPGTRLTVT.

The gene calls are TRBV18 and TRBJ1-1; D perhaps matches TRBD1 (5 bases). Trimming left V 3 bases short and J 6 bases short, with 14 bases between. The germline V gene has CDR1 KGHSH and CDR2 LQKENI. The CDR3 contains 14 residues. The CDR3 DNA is TGTGCCAGCTCACCGGGCGGGGGACGGCCTGAAGCTTTCTTT. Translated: CASSPGGGRPEAFF.

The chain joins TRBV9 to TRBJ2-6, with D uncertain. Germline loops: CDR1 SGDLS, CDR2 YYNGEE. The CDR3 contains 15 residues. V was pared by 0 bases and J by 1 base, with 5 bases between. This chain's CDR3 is CASSVVLSGANVLTF. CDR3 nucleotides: TGTGCCAGCAGCGTAGTGTTGTCTGGGGCCAACGTCCTGACTTTC.